Only a few counts were recorded for the clone carrying this T cell receptor beta chain. What it recognizes is unknown. The entry originates in a study of T cell repertoires in cytomegalovirus infection. Across the whole study: The study used recently identified HLA-C-restricted and well-studied HLA-B-restricted CMV epitopes. An indication of both CMV infection and matching HLA type came from public TCR beta signatures.

Study-level findings and limits: Within the response measured ex vivo, HLA-C-restricted CMV-specific TCR beta clonotypes were dominant. Identification of carriers of CMV plus the relevant HLA was achieved through cumulative public TCR beta family frequency.

TCRdb redid the calling of the reads with MiXCR, one entry per CDR3 protein. The profile shows fewer than 150,000 distinct CDR3 sequences, roughly 31% of them singletons. Losses at the gene ends were 4 bases for V and 1 base for J; bases not matched to a gene: 7. This CDR3 comprises 18 residues. Germline-derived CDR1 and CDR2 are SGHVS and FQNEAQ. The clonotype comes from a human donor in good health (CMV status not recorded). Some clones in this sample may be carry-over from other donors' samples. The material was CD8+ T cells from cultured PBMCs, obtained from culture after CMV antigen stimulation. The rearrangement uses TRBV7-8 and TRBJ2-4; TRBD2 matches 13 bases. DNA for the CDR3: TGTGCCAGCAGCTCCAGGACTAGCGGGGGATTTGCCAAAAACATTCAGTACTTC. Translating it yields CASSSRTSGGFAKNIQYF.